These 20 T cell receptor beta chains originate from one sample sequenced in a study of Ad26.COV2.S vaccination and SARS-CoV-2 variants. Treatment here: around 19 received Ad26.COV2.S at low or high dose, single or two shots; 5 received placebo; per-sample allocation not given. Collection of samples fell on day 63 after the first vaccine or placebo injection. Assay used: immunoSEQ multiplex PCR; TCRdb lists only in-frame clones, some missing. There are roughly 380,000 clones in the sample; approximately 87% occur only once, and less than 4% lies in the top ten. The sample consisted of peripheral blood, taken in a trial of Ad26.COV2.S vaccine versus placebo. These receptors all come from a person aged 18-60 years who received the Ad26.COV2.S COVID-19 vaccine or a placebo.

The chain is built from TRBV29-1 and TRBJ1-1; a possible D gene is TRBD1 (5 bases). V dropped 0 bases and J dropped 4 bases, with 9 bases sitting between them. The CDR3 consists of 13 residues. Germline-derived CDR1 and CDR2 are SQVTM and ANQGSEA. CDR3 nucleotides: TGCAGCGTTGAAGAGGGGCTGGTCACTGAAGCTTTCTTT. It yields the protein CSVEEGLVTEAFF.

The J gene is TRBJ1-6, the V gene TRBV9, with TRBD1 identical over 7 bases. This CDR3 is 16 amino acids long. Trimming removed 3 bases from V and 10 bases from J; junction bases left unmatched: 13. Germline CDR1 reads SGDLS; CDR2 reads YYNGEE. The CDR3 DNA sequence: TGTGCCAGCAGCGGGGACCCCAATAACAGGGGATCACCCCTCCACTTT. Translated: CASSGDPNNRGSPLHF.

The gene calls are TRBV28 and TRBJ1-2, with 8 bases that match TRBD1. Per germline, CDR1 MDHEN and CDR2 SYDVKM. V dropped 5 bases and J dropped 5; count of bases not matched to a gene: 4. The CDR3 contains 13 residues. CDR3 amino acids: CASSKDRDYGYTF. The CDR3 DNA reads TGTGCCAGCAGTAAGGACAGGGATTATGGCTACACCTTC.

The CDR3 is CASNTMGGSEQYF. The CDR3 coding sequence is TGTGCCAGCAATACGATGGGGGGGAGCGAGCAGTACTTC. The chain employs TRBV28 and TRBJ2-7; 7 bases are a match to TRBD2. This CDR3 comprises 13 residues. Germline V gene data show CDR1 as MDHEN and CDR2 as SYDVKM. The ends lost 7 bases at V and 6 bases at J; junction bases unmatched: 9.

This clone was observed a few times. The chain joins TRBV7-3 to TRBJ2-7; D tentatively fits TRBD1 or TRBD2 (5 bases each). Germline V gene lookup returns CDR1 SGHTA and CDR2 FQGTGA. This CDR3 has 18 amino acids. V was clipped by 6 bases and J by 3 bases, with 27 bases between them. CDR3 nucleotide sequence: TGTGCCAGCAGGCTACTCATAACGTCGAGGGGCGAGAACTACGAGCAGTACTTC. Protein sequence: CASRLLITSRGENYEQYF.

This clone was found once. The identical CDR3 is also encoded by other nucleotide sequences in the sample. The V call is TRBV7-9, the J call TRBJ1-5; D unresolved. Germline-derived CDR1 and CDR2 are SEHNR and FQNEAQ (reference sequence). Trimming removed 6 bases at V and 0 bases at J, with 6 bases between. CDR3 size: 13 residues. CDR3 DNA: TGTGCCAGCAGTTTCGATAGCAATCAGCCCCAGCATTTT. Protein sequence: CASSFDSNQPQHF. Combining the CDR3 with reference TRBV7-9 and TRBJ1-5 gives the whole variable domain DTGVSQNPRHKITKRGQNVTFRCDPISEHNRLYWYRQTLGQGPEFLTYFQNEAQLEKSRLLSDRFSAERPKGSFSTLEIQRTEQGDSAMYLCASSFDSNQPQHFGDGTRLSIL.

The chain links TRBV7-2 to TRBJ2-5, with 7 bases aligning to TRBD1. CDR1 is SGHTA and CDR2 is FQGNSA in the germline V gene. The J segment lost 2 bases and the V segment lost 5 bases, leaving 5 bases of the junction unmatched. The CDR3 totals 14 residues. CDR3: CASSVTGSQETQYF. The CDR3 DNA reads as TGTGCCAGCAGCGTGACAGGGAGTCAAGAGACCCAGTACTTC. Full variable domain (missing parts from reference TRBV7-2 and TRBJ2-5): GAGVSQSPSNKVTEKGKDVELRCDPISGHTALYWYRQSLGQGLEFLIYFQGNSAPDKSGLPSDRFSAERTGGSVSTLTIQRTQQEDSAVYLCASSVTGSQETQYFGPGTRLLVL.

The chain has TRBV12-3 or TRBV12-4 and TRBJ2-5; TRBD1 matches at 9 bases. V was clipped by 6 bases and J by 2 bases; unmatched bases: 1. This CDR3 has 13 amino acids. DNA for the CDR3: TGTGCCAGCAGGGACAGGGGTCAAGAGACCCAGTACTTC. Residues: CASRDRGQETQYF.

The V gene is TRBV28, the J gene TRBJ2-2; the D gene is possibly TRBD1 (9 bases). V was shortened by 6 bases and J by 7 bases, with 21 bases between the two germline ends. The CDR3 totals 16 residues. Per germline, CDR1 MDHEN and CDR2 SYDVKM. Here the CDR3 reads CASSGAGGQGIGELFF. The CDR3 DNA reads TGTGCCAGCAGCGGGGCGGGGGGACAGGGAATCGGGGAGCTGTTTTTT.

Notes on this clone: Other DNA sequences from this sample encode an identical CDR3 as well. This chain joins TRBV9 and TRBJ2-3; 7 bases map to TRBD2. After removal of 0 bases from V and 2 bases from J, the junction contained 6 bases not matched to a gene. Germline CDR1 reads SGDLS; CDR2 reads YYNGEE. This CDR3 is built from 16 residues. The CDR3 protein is CASSVALAGDTDTQYF. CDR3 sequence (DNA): TGTGCCAGCAGCGTAGCTCTGGCGGGGGACACAGATACGCAGTATTTT.

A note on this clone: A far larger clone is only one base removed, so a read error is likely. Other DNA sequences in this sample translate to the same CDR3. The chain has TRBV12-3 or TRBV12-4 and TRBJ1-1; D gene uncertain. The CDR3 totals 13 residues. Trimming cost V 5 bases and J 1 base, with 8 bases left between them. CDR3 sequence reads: CASSLTENTEAFF. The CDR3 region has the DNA TGTGCCAGCAGTCTAACAGAGAACACTGAAGCTTTCTTT.

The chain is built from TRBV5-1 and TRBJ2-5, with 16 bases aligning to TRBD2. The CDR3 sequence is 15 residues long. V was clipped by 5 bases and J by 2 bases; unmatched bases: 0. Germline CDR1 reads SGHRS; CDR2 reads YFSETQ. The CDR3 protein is CASRGLAGGQETQYF. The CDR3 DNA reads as TGCGCCAGCAGGGGACTAGCGGGGGGGCAAGAGACCCAGTACTTC.

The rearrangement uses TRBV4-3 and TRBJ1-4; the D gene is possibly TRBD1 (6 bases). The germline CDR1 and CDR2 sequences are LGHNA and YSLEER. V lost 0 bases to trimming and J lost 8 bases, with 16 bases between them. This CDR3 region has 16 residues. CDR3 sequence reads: CASSQDSGQSGEKLFF. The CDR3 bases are TGCGCCAGCAGCCAAGATTCCGGACAGTCGGGCGAAAAACTGTTTTTT.

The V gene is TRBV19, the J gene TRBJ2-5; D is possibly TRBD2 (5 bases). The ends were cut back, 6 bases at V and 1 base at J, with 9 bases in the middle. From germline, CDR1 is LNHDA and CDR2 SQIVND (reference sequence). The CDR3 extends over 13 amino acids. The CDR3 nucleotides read TGTGCCAGTAGCACTACTAGCCAAGAGACCCAGTACTTC. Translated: CASSTTSQETQYF.

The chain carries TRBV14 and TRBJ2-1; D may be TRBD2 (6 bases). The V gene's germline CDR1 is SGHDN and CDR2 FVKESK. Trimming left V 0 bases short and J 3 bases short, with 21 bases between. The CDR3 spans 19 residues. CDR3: CASSQDGGTPRVFYNEQFF. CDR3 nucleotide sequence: TGTGCCAGCAGCCAAGATGGGGGGACGCCGAGAGTCTTCTACAATGAGCAGTTCTTC.

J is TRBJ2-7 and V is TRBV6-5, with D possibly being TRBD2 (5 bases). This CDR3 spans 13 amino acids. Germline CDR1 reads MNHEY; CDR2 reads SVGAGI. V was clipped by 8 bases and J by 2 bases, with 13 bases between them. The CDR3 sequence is CASGEGNAYEQYF. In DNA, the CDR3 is TGTGCCAGCGGCGAGGGCAACGCCTACGAGCAGTACTTC.

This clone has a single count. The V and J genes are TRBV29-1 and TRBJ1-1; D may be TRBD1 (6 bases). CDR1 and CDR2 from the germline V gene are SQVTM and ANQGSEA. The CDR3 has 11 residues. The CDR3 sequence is CGQGSGTEAFF. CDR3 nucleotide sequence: TGCGGCCAGGGGTCAGGCACTGAAGCTTTCTTT.

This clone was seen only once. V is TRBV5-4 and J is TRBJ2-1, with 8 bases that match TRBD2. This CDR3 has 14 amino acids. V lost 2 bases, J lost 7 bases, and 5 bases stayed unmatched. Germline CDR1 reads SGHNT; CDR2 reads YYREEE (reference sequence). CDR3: CASSLTAGDNEQFF. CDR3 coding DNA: TGTGCCAGCAGCTTAACAGCGGGGGATAATGAGCAGTTCTTC.

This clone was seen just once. The DNA of the CDR3 is TGTGCCAGCAGTTATGGCAGGGCAACGACCGGGGAGCTGTTTTTT. Translating gives CASSYGRATTGELFF. The chain links TRBV6-6 to TRBJ2-2; tentatively, D is TRBD1 (5 bases). Germline CDR1 MNHNY, CDR2 SVGAGI (reference sequence). The CDR3 spans 15 residues. The germline V and J ends were trimmed by 3 bases and 5 bases, with 13 bases remaining between them.

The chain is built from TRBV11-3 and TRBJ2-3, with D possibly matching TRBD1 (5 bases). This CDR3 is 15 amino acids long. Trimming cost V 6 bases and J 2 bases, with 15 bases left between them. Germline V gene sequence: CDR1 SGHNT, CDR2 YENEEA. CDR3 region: CASSQTGANTDTQYF. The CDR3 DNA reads TGTGCCAGCAGTCAGACTGGGGCTAACACAGATACGCAGTATTTT.